The 8 T cell receptor beta chains reported below all come from one sample, sequenced in a study of blood T cell repertoires in COVID-19. Data came from immunoSEQ multiplex PCR; TCRdb stores just in-frame clones and leaves some out. The sample contains over 130,000 clones, more than 70% of which appear only once. Sequencing was carried out using peripheral blood. The receptors shown here come from a human donor in a cohort sampled during active COVID-19.

The chain couples TRBV5-8 to TRBJ2-7; D is unresolved. Trimming stripped 4 bases from V and 4 bases from J, with 6 bases between. This CDR3 has 11 amino acids. Per germline, CDR1 SGHTS and CDR2 YDEGEE. The CDR3 protein is CASSLRYEQYF. DNA for the CDR3: TGTGCCAGCAGCCTCCGGTACGAGCAGTACTTC.

This clone has only one observation. The chain is built from TRBV19 and TRBJ1-1, with unresolved D. The CDR3 is 13 residues long. Germline V gene lookup returns CDR1 LNHDA and CDR2 SQIVND (reference sequence). Trimming took off 1 base at V and 4 bases at J, with 7 bases between the two ends. CDR3 sequence: CASSIGVSTEAFF. CDR3 coding DNA: TGTGCCAGTAGTATAGGAGTGAGCACTGAAGCTTTCTTT.

The V call is TRBV4-1, the J call TRBJ2-5; 7 bases map to TRBD1. CDR3 length: 14 amino acids. CDR1 is MGHRA, CDR2 YSYEKL, per germline. V lost 4 bases and J lost 5; bases outside the gene matches: 7. For the CDR3, the DNA is TGCGCCAGCAGCCCACGACAGGGTGGGGAGACCCAGTACTTC. Residues: CASSPRQGGETQYF.

The J gene is TRBJ2-1, the V gene TRBV4-3; D remains ambiguous. This CDR3 is built from 13 residues. Germline CDR1 is LGHNA and CDR2 is YSLEER. V was shortened by 0 bases and J by 8 bases, with 8 bases between the two germline ends. The CDR3 DNA reads TGCGCCAGCAGCCAAGATTCAGTGGATGAGCAGTTCTTC. It encodes CASSQDSVDEQFF.

This clone was counted a few times. The chain recombines TRBV6-5 with TRBJ2-1; 7 bases match TRBD1. The trim removed 4 bases at V and 2 bases at J, leaving 5 bases unmatched. Germline CDR1 and CDR2: MNHEY and SVGAGI. This CDR3 comprises 15 residues. CDR3 region: CASSLGTEAYNEQFF. The CDR3 DNA is TGTGCCAGCAGTTTGGGGACAGAAGCCTACAATGAGCAGTTCTTC.

The V call is TRBV15, the J call TRBJ2-1; 10 positions agree with TRBD2. Trimming removed 0 bases from V and 4 bases from J; junction bases left unmatched: 15. Looked up from germline, CDR1 is LNHNV and CDR2 is YYDKDF (reference sequence). This CDR3 region has 20 residues. Here the CDR3 DNA reads TGTGCCACCAGCAGAGAAGGGGCTTGGGCTAGCGGGGGACTTTACAATGAGCAGTTCTTC. Residues: CATSREGAWASGGLYNEQFF.

The chain couples TRBV6-4 to TRBJ1-1, with D possibly TRBD1 on 6 matching bases. Germline assignment: CDR1 MRHNA and CDR2 SNTAGT. This CDR3 spans 13 amino acids. V lost 7 bases, J lost 5 bases, and 14 bases lay in between. The CDR3 protein is CASKRDIGTEAFF. The CDR3 nucleotides read TGTGCCAGCAAACGGGACATTGGGACTGAAGCTTTCTTT.

The chain joins TRBV7-9 to TRBJ2-4, with 7 bases aligning to TRBD1. CDR1 and CDR2 from the germline V gene are SEHNR and FQNEAQ (reference sequence). This CDR3 has 15 amino acids. Germline trimming cut 5 bases from V and 3 bases from J; bases unmatched to any gene: 7. As DNA, the CDR3 is TGTGCCAGCAGCGCAGGGGGTGGTGGCAAAAACATTCAGTACTTC. Protein: CASSAGGGGKNIQYF.